Listed here is a single TCR beta chain. Its antigen is not identified. The junction departs from the called germline gene at one end, perhaps through a read error. A modified ARM-PCR protocol with three rounds of nested PCR amplified TCRbeta. TCRdb reprocessed the multiplex PCR reads via MiXCR and lists one record per CDR3 protein. This repertoire shows about 67,000 distinct CDR3 sequences, approximately 73% found once; its top ten account for 35% to 50%. RNA was extracted from bulk tissue without any cell sorting. Distant lung tissue was collected more than 3 cm away from the tumor edge. Donors were chemotherapy-naive, newly diagnosed lung cancer surgical patients in China, August–late 2014. This sample stems from a study of tumor and adjacent non-tumor tissue in lung cancer. Study overall: Some 4.2 million productive TCRbeta reads were obtained per sample on average.

Findings and caveats of the study: Tumor tissue had significantly higher TCR diversity than normal lung.

This CDR3 spans 15 amino acids. CDR1 and CDR2 (germline): MDHEN, SYDVKM. The TCR originated in a man between 60 and 75 years old with non-small cell lung cancer. Sequencing input: distant non-tumor lung tissue. This sequence joins TRBV28 and TRBJ1-1; tentative D call: TRBD1 (5 bases). The DNA for the CDR3 is TGTGCCGGCAGGCCCCTACAGGAACCGAACACTGAAGATTTCTTT. Translating it yields CAGRPLQEPNTEDFF.